The text below deals with one T cell receptor beta chain. Antigen: not known. Measured with immunoSEQ multiplex PCR; TCRdb has only the in-frame clones, and not every one. The sample includes a few hundred thousand clones, roughly 86% of them seen just once. The source of the sample is a study of Ad26.COV2.S vaccination and SARS-CoV-2 variants. For the study at large: Enrolled in COV1001, the donor was in the Ad26.COV2.S trial arm, which received the vaccine. Once or twice, 56 days apart, Ad26.COV2.S was delivered intramuscularly.

The treatment here: over 15 received Ad26.COV2.S at low or high dose, single or two shots; about 5 received placebo; per-sample allocation not given. Following the first vaccine or placebo injection, samples were taken on day 63. Cohort 1b enrolled adults aged 18-55 years in Boston. Study-level points and caveats: Analyses of TCR breadth and depth may have underestimated total T cell responses.

Germline V CDR1 and CDR2: MGHRA, YSYEKL. This CDR3 has 15 amino acids. V gave up 2 bases and J gave up 1 base, with 12 bases separating them. This sample comprised peripheral blood, obtained in a trial of Ad26.COV2.S vaccine versus placebo. The chain joins TRBV4-1 to TRBJ2-7, with a weak D call TRBD1 (6 bases). The TCR originated in a person aged 18 to 65 who received the Ad26.COV2.S COVID-19 vaccine or a placebo. This CDR3 is CASSQRWDTSYEQYF. The CDR3 DNA reads as TGCGCCAGCAGCCAAAGGTGGGACACATCCTACGAGCAGTACTTC.